A single sample gave rise to the 26 T cell receptor beta chains below, sequenced in a study of cytotoxic CD8 clonotypes in ibrutinib-treated CLL (TCRdb year 2021). The method behind the library was the immunoSEQ multiplex PCR assay. TCRdb mirrors the immuneACCESS table, restricted to in-frame sequences. Some clones are absent from its copies; in checked studies, under half trace to an unresolved V gene, and the reason for the others is unknown. Counted in this sample were approximately 32,000 clones; approximately 70% of them appeared once. The ten top clones hold 25% to 30% of the sample. Sequenced material: PBMCs, taken before ibrutinib treatment. The receptors derive from a human donor with chronic lymphocytic leukemia.

The chain couples TRBV5-4 to TRBJ1-2; D might be TRBD1 (5 bases). Per germline, CDR1 SGHNT and CDR2 YYREEE (reference sequence). V dropped 1 base and J dropped 5 bases, with 21 bases sitting between them. The CDR3 consists of 17 residues. CDR3 sequence: CASSLLGIDRRQYGYTF. The CDR3 bases are TGTGCCAGCAGCTTGTTGGGTATTGACCGTAGACAGTATGGCTACACCTTC.

The rearrangement uses TRBV30 and TRBJ2-7; D gene unclear. The germline gives CDR1 GTSNPN, CDR2 SVGIG (reference sequence). V was pared by 0 bases and J by 6 bases, with 9 bases between. The CDR3 consists of 12 residues. CDR3 nucleotide sequence: TGTGCCTGGAGTGTCCGGGTTCGCGAGCAGTACTTC. Its translation: CAWSVRVREQYF.

The count of this clone is one. This CDR3 is CASSPISTVKNTGELFF. DNA for the CDR3: TGTGCCAGCAGCCCAATTTCGACAGTCAAGAACACCGGGGAGCTGTTTTTT. This chain links TRBV7-8 with TRBJ2-2; D is possibly TRBD1 (5 bases). V gave up 5 bases and J gave up 1 base, with 17 bases separating them. CDR1 and CDR2 from the germline V gene are SGHVS and FQNEAQ. This CDR3 is built from 17 residues.

Within the sample, this clone is medium-sized. The chain couples TRBV10-2 to TRBJ2-7; D perhaps matches TRBD2 (6 bases). This CDR3 contains 14 residues. V lost 8 bases, J lost 0 bases, and 14 bases lay in between. The germline gives CDR1 WSHSY, CDR2 SAAADI. The CDR3 protein is CASSRSGVSYEQYF. The DNA of the CDR3 is TGCGCCAGCTCTCGATCGGGGGTCTCCTACGAGCAGTACTTC.

This clone was recorded a few times. This rearrangement joins TRBV14 to TRBJ2-2; D gene ambiguous. The CDR3 runs to 14 residues. The V gene lost 4 bases and the J gene lost 1 base, with 7 bases spanning the gap. CDR1 SGHDN and CDR2 FVKESK come from the germline V gene. The CDR3 nucleotides read TGTGCCAGCAGCCCGACGGTGAACACCGGGGAGCTGTTTTTT. Translation gives CASSPTVNTGELFF.

This clone was picked up one time. The J gene is TRBJ2-4, the V gene TRBV5-1, with D perhaps given as TRBD1 or TRBD2 (5 bases each). Trimming took 4 bases from V and 0 from J, leaving 14 bases between them. Germline-derived CDR1 and CDR2 are SGHRS and YFSETQ. This CDR3 is 16 amino acids long. The CDR3 DNA reads as TGCGCCAGCAGCGCAGGGACCCATTTAGCCAAAAACATTCAGTACTTC. Its protein is CASSAGTHLAKNIQYF.

The chain has TRBV11-2 and TRBJ2-7; D might be TRBD1 or TRBD2, each matching 5 bases. This CDR3 spans 13 amino acids. With 1 base removed from V and 3 bases from J, the gap between germline ends came to 7 bases. Germline CDR1 reads SGHAT; CDR2 reads FQNNGV. The CDR3 DNA reads TGTGCCAGCAGCTTAGGGGACGGCTACGAGCAGTACTTC. Protein: CASSLGDGYEQYF.

The chain has TRBV7-2 and TRBJ2-1, with 10 nucleotides matching TRBD2. The CDR3 sequence is 15 residues long. Germline CDR1 reads SGHTA; CDR2 reads FQGNSA. V was pared by 5 bases and J by 9 bases, with 10 bases of the junction left unmatched. The CDR3 sequence: CASSKSGRAVGEQFF. CDR3 bases: TGTGCCAGCAGCAAGAGCGGGAGGGCCGTCGGTGAGCAGTTCTTC. Based on the CDR3 plus reference TRBV7-2 and TRBJ2-1, the full variable domain is GAGVSQSPSNKVTEKGKDVELRCDPISGHTALYWYRQSLGQGLEFLIYFQGNSAPDKSGLPSDRFSAERTGGSVSTLTIQRTQQEDSAVYLCASSKSGRAVGEQFFGPGTRLTVL.

J is TRBJ2-7 and V is TRBV9; 9 bases match TRBD1. The length of the CDR3 is 17 residues. The V and J ends lost 0 bases and 5 bases, in that order; junction bases with no gene match: 12. The germline gives CDR1 SGDLS, CDR2 YYNGEE. DNA of the CDR3: TGTGCCAGCAGCGTAGAGGACGTGGGGACAGGGTACGACGAGCAGTACTTC. Amino acid sequence: CASSVEDVGTGYDEQYF.

The chain recombines TRBV15 with TRBJ2-2, with 8 positions matching TRBD2. V dropped 0 bases and J dropped 3; count of bases not matched to a gene: 0. Germline CDR1 reads LNHNV; CDR2 reads YYDKDF (reference sequence). The CDR3 sequence is 15 residues long. The CDR3 DNA is TGTGCCACCAGCAGAGACGGGGGGGACACCGGGGAGCTGTTTTTT. Protein sequence: CATSRDGGDTGELFF. Together with reference TRBV15 and TRBJ2-2, the CDR3 gives the full variable domain: DAMVIQNPRYQVTQFGKPVTLSCSQTLNHNVMYWYQQKSSQAPKLLFHYYDKDFNNEADTPDNFQSRRPNTSFCFLDIRSPGLGDTAMYLCATSRDGGDTGELFFGEGSRLTVL.

This clone was seen only a few times. The chain links TRBV6-5 to TRBJ1-6; D unresolved. The CDR3 has 16 residues. The germline gives CDR1 MNHEY, CDR2 SVGAGI. V was pared by 0 bases and J by 0 bases, with 6 bases between. CDR3 protein: CASSYSASSYNSPLHF. The CDR3 DNA reads TGTGCCAGCAGTTACTCGGCAAGCTCCTATAATTCACCCCTCCACTTT.

The chain joins TRBV10-2 to TRBJ2-1; 12 nucleotides line up with TRBD2. V dropped 1 base and J dropped 8; count of bases not matched to a gene: 3. This CDR3 is built from 15 residues. Germline V gene lookup returns CDR1 WSHSY and CDR2 SAAADI. CDR3 sequence reads: CASSEFSSGGDEQFF. Here the CDR3 DNA reads TGCGCCAGCAGTGAGTTTTCTAGCGGGGGGGATGAGCAGTTCTTC.

The rearrangement uses TRBV28 and TRBJ1-5, with 10 bases aligning to TRBD1. This CDR3 is built from 18 residues. The V and J ends lost 2 bases and 0 bases, in that order; junction bases with no gene match: 7. Germline V gene sequence: CDR1 MDHEN, CDR2 SYDVKM. The CDR3 spells CASSLRDRGTFSNQPQHF. CDR3 bases: TGTGCCAGCAGTTTACGGGACAGGGGAACGTTTAGCAATCAGCCCCAGCATTTT.

V and J are TRBV28 and TRBJ1-1; D is unclear. Trimming cost V 1 base and J 1 base, with 4 bases left between them. The CDR3 runs to 13 residues. The germline gives CDR1 MDHEN, CDR2 SYDVKM. CDR3 amino acids: CASSLYTNTEAFF. CDR3 DNA: TGTGCCAGCAGTTTATATACGAACACTGAAGCTTTCTTT.

The V call is TRBV27, the J call TRBJ1-2, with D hard to call. V was trimmed by 4 bases and J by 1 base, leaving 10 bases between them. This CDR3 has 14 amino acids. The germline V gene encodes CDR1 MNHEY and CDR2 SMNVEV (reference sequence). The CDR3 DNA reads as TGTGCCAGCAGTTCAAACATCCGTAACTATGGCTACACCTTC. It encodes CASSSNIRNYGYTF.

V and J are TRBV6-5 and TRBJ2-7; the match to TRBD2 covers 9 bases. This CDR3 has 14 amino acids. CDR1 MNHEY and CDR2 SVGAGI come from the germline V gene. V lost 5 bases to trimming and J lost 12 bases; unmatched junction nucleotides: 14. The CDR3 DNA sequence: TGTGCCAGCAGTCCGGGAATAGCGGGGGCCCTGGGGTACTTC. Its protein product is CASSPGIAGALGYF.

The chain employs TRBV28 and TRBJ2-1; 11 positions match TRBD2. After removal of 1 base from V and 5 bases from J, the junction contained 4 bases not matched to a gene. There are 16 residues in the CDR3. Germline V gene lookup returns CDR1 MDHEN and CDR2 SYDVKM. In DNA form, the CDR3 reads TGTGCCAGCAGTTTATTCGGGACTAGCGGCCACAATGAGCAGTTCTTC. It specifies CASSLFGTSGHNEQFF.

The rearrangement joins TRBV13 to TRBJ2-4; 13 nucleotides line up with TRBD2. The CDR3 has 21 residues. CDR1 PRHDT and CDR2 FYEKMQ come from the germline V gene (reference sequence). Losses at the gene ends were 5 bases for V and 0 bases for J; bases not matched to a gene: 16. The CDR3 region has the DNA TGTGCCAGCAGCACCGGGATGCCATCCGGGACTAGCGGGATAGCCAAAAACATTCAGTACTTC. This encodes CASSTGMPSGTSGIAKNIQYF. Full variable domain (outside the CDR3, taken from reference TRBV13 and TRBJ2-4): AAGVIQSPRHLIKEKRETATLKCYPIPRHDTVYWYQQGPGQDPQFLISFYEKMQSDKGSIPDRFSAQQFSDYHSELNMSSLELGDSALYFCASSTGMPSGTSGIAKNIQYFGAGTRLSVL.

This clone turned up a few times. This chain links TRBV7-9 with TRBJ1-2; D uncertain. CDR1 is SEHNR and CDR2 is FQNEAQ in the germline V gene (reference sequence). V was shortened by 2 bases and J by 5 bases, with 12 bases between the two germline ends. The CDR3 spans 14 residues. In DNA form, the CDR3 reads TGTGCCAGCAGCTTAATGTCAGCTCTATATGGCTACACCTTC. Protein product: CASSLMSALYGYTF.

V and J are TRBV2 and TRBJ1-5; no reliable D call. Germline lookup yields CDR1 SNHLY and CDR2 FYNNEI. The CDR3 runs to 14 residues. Trimming shortened V by 8 bases and J by 2 bases, and 13 bases separated the two germline ends. The CDR3 spells CASGRETGNQPQHF. The CDR3 region has the DNA TGTGCCAGCGGACGGGAAACGGGCAATCAGCCCCAGCATTTT.

J is TRBJ2-1 and V is TRBV4-3; 12 bases align to TRBD2. The V and J ends lost 4 bases and 5 bases, in that order; junction bases with no gene match: 3. This CDR3 has 15 residues. The germline gives CDR1 LGHNA, CDR2 YSLEER. The CDR3 spells CASSRGLAGNNEQFF. The CDR3 nucleotides are TGCGCCAGCAGCCGAGGACTAGCGGGGAACAATGAGCAGTTCTTC.

This clone was seen a few times. The chain is built from TRBV28 and TRBJ2-7; 8 nucleotides match TRBD1. The CDR3 has 14 residues. V shed 6 bases, J shed 2 bases, and the junction held 6 bases outside the gene matches. CDR1 and CDR2 from the germline V gene are MDHEN and SYDVKM. The CDR3 protein is CASRQMTGAYEQYF. Here the CDR3 DNA reads TGTGCCAGCAGGCAGATGACAGGGGCCTACGAGCAGTACTTC.

This clone occurred a few times. At one end the junction does not follow the germline gene, possibly because of a read error. The chain employs TRBV7-9 and TRBJ1-1, with unresolved D. This CDR3 is 13 amino acids long. Germline V gene data show CDR1 as SEHNR and CDR2 as FQNEAQ (reference sequence). In nucleotides, the CDR3 is TGTGCCAGCAGCATAGCTCGCGACACTGAAGCTTTCTTT. It codes for CASSIARDTEAFF.

This rearrangement joins TRBV19 to TRBJ1-1; possibly TRBD1 for D (5 bases). Germline-derived CDR1 and CDR2 are LNHDA and SQIVND (reference sequence). The CDR3 contains 13 residues. V was clipped by 8 bases and J by 4 bases, with 14 bases between them. CDR3 sequence: CASERRGGTEAFF. In nucleotides, the CDR3 is TGTGCCAGTGAACGGCGTGGGGGCACTGAAGCTTTCTTT.

V usage is TRBV7-2 and J usage is TRBJ1-1, with a weak D call TRBD1 (6 bases). V was cut by 4 bases and J by 4 bases, with 13 bases left in between. The CDR3 is 14 amino acids. Germline-derived CDR1 and CDR2 are SGHTA and FQGNSA. CDR3 DNA: TGTGCCAGCAGCTCAGGAGGGGGACGCACTGAAGCTTTCTTT. Translating it yields CASSSGGGRTEAFF.

This rearrangement joins TRBV28 to TRBJ2-3; a weak D match, TRBD2 (5 bases). This CDR3 is built from 14 residues. Germline CDR1 MDHEN, CDR2 SYDVKM. The V end was cut by 6 bases, the J end by 5 bases, with 15 bases between. Written as DNA, the CDR3 is TGTGCCAGCAGAGACACTAGGACCTTAGATACGCAGTATTTT. This encodes CASRDTRTLDTQYF.